This note documents a single T cell receptor beta chain sequence. Its specific antigen is unknown. No much larger clone is present one base from it, and per-base qualities are unavailable. This specimen belongs to a study of blood T cell repertoires in COVID-19 (dated by TCRdb to 2020 to 2021). In the study overall: The collaborator samples originated in the United States, Italy and Spain and spanned the acute and convalescent phases of COVID-19. The prospective study material was composed of cDNA or gDNA derived from T cells, B-cell-depleted T cells, or PBMCs. Deeply sampled blood TCRbeta repertoires from subjects exposed to, actively infected with, or recovered from COVID-19 were included in the dataset. The repertoires were made available in a free public database intended to serve as a resource for research on the immune response to SARS-CoV-2. Samples were obtained from the ongoing ImmuneRACE study (first 160 participants) and from some 1,200 subjects provided by 6 global collaborators. A de-identified subject ID, COVID-19 status, age in years and sex were almost always included in the sample metadata. HLA class I and class II types, where available, came from metadata supplied by the sample provider rather than from assay-based typing. Broader findings and caveats from the paper: The quantity of clinical and demographic metadata differed by source and by participant and was supplied without curation.

The germline V gene (reference sequence) supplies CDR1 SSHAT and CDR2 FNYEAQ. The junction shows trimming of 1 base on V and 5 bases on J, and the gene matches do not reach 5 bases of it. The CDR3 runs 15 amino acids, cysteine and phenylalanine included. The kept DNA is CDR3 alone, 45 bases in frame from the first base. Collaborating institutions collected whole blood in K2EDTA tubes following their own protocols. For TCRbeta analysis, collaborators shipped samples as frozen whole blood, isolated PBMCs, or DNA extracted from either of those sample types. The immunoSEQ Assay, a bias-controlled multiplex PCR, was used to amplify TCRbeta CDR3 regions from genomic DNA. On the study's bioinformatics: Nucleated cell counts per sample were estimated from amplification of reference gene primers within the assay. To quantify the absolute abundance of each unique TCRbeta CDR3 rearrangement, sequence reads were collapsed and filtered. Productive Simpson clonality was computed per sample as the square root of Simpson's diversity index over productive rearrangements. Imported from immuneACCESS, the table was reduced by TCRdb to in-frame sequences with V and J called. These copies leave out some clones; in studies compared against another copy, an unresolved V gene accounts for under half, and the cause of the remainder is not known. V, J and clone size are those of that table, while D and trimming were read from the DNA. The sample table contains about 320,000 clones; only one count was recorded for approximately 82% of them. The ten largest make up approximately 1.3% of the sample.

The clonotype originates from a woman aged 50 to 60 with acute or convalescent COVID-19. The sequenced sample consisted of peripheral blood. The chain employs TRBV7-7 and TRBJ2-3; the central 8 bases match TRBD1. CDR3 region: CASSLGTGPQDTQYF. The sequence in DNA is TGTGCCAGCAGCTTAGGGACAGGGCCCCAAGATACGCAGTATTTT.